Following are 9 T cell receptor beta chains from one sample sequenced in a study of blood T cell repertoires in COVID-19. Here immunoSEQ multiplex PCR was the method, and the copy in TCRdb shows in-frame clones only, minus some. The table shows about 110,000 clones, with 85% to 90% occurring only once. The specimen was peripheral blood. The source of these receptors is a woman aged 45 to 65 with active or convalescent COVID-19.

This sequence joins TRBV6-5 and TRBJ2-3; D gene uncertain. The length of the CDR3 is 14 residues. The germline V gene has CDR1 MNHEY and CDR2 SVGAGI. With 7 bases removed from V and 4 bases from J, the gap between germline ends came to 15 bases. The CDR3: CASIQRAPPDTQYF. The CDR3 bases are TGTGCCAGCATCCAGCGAGCTCCCCCAGATACGCAGTATTTT.

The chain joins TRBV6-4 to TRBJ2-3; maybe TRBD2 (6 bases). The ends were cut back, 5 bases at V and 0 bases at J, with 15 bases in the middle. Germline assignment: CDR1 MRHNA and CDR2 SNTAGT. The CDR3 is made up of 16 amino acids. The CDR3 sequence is CASSPSPGLSTDTQYF. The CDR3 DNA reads TGTGCCAGCAGTCCTTCCCCGGGACTTAGCACAGATACGCAGTATTTT.

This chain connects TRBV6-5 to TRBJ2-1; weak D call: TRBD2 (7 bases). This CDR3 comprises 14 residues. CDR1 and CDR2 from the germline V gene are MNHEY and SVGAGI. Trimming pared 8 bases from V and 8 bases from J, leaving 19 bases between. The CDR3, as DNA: TGTGCCAGCGCCCGGGGCGTGGGGGGGCATGAGCAGTTCTTC. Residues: CASARGVGGHEQFF.

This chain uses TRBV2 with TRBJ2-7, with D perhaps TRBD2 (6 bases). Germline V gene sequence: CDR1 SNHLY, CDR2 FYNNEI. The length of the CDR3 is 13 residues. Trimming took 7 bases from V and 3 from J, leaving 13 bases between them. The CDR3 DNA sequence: TGTGCCAGCACCGGTAGCGGTCACTACGAGCAGTACTTC. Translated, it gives CASTGSGHYEQYF.

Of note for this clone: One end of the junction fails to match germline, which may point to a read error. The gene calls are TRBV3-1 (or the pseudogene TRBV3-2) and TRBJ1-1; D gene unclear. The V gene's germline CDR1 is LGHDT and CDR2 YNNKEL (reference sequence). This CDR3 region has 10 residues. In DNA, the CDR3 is TGTGCCAGCAGCCAAGTCGGGGTTGTCTTT. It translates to CASSQVGVVF.

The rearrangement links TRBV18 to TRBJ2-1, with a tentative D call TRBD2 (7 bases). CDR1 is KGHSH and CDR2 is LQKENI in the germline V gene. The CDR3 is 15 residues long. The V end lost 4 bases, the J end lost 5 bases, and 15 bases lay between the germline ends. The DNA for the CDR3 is TGTGCCAGCTCACTGAGGAGGGGGACTAACAATGAGCAGTTCTTC. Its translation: CASSLRRGTNNEQFF.

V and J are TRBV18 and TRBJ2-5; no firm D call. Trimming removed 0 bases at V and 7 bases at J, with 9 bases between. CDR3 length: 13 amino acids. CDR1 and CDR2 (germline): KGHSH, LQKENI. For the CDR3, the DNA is TGTGCCAGCTCACCACCTACTGGTTTGACCCAGTACTTC. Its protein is CASSPPTGLTQYF. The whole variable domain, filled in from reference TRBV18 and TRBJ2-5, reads NAGVMQNPRHLVRRRGQEARLRCSPMKGHSHVYWYRQLPEEGLKFMVYLQKENIIDESGMPKERFSAEFPKEGPSILRIQQVVRGDSAAYFCASSPPTGLTQYFGPGTRLLVL.

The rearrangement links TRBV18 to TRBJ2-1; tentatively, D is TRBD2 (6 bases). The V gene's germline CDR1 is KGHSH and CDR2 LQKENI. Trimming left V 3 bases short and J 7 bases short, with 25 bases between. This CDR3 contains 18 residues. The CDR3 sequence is CASSPPLASDGYWNEQFF. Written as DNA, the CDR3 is TGTGCCAGCTCACCTCCCCTAGCGTCAGATGGGTATTGGAATGAGCAGTTCTTC.

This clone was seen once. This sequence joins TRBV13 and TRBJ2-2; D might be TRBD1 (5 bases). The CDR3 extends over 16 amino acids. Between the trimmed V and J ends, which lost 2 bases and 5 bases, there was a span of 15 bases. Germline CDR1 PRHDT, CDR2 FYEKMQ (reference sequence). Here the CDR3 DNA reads TGTGCCAGCAGCTTAAAGGGCAGGGCATCGACCGGGGAGCTGTTTTTT. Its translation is CASSLKGRASTGELFF.